The 13 T cell receptor beta chains below come from one sample, sequenced in a study of shared clonotypes between healthy human individuals. Profiled with immunoSEQ multiplex PCR; TCRdb holds only in-frame clones, not every one. The sample holds millions of clones, over 85% seen once. The naive CD8 population came from CD45RO-negative cells selected for CCR7, without terminally differentiated effector memory CD45RA+ cells. Sequencing input: naive CD8+ T cells sorted from blood. These receptors originate from a man younger than 35 in good health.

In this sample, this clone turned up once. This rearrangement joins TRBV6-5 to TRBJ2-3, with D uncertain. The CDR3 is 14 residues long. Germline lookup yields CDR1 MNHEY and CDR2 SVGAGI. Deletions cut 2 bases from V and 6 bases from J, with 12 bases between. The CDR3 is CASSYRVLGDTQYF. The CDR3 nucleotides read TGTGCCAGCAGTTACCGGGTTCTAGGGGATACGCAGTATTTT.

Remarks on this clone: Other DNA variants within this sample encode the same CDR3. This rearrangement joins TRBV5-1 to TRBJ2-7; D is unresolved. Between the trimmed V and J ends, which lost 5 bases and 0 bases, there was a span of 3 bases. This CDR3 is built from 11 residues. CDR1 and CDR2 from the germline V gene are SGHRS and YFSETQ. CDR3 nucleotide sequence: TGCGCCAGCAGTGGCTCCTACGAGCAGTACTTC. It yields the protein CASSGSYEQYF.

The DNA of the CDR3 is TGTGCCAGCAGCCAACCGGCGACAGTCACTGAAGCTTTCTTT. This translates into CASSQPATVTEAFF. V is TRBV4-2 and J is TRBJ1-1, with D tentatively TRBD1 (5 bases). Germline V CDR1 and CDR2: LGHNA, YNFKEQ. The CDR3 has 14 residues. Trimming stripped 2 bases from V and 4 bases from J, with 11 bases between.

This sequence joins TRBV19 and TRBJ2-1, with D perhaps matching TRBD2 (6 bases). The V gene lost 0 bases and the J gene lost 6 bases, with 15 bases spanning the gap. Germline V gene lookup returns CDR1 LNHDA and CDR2 SQIVND (reference sequence). CDR3 size: 16 residues. The CDR3 DNA follows: TGTGCCAGTAGTATAGACAGACGGCCGGAGGGCAATGAGCAGTTCTTC. This sequence encodes CASSIDRRPEGNEQFF. The variable domain in full, completed from reference TRBV19 and TRBJ2-1, reads DGGITQSPKYLFRKEGQNVTLSCEQNLNHDAMYWYRQDPGQGLRLIYYSQIVNDFQKGDIAEGYSVSREKKESFPLTVTSAQKNPTAFYLCASSIDRRPEGNEQFFGPGTRLTVL.

This clone appeared once. The J gene is TRBJ2-3, the V gene TRBV6-5, with D unresolved. V was shortened by 2 bases and J by 2 bases, with 8 bases between the two germline ends. CDR3 length equals 14 residues. The germline V gene encodes CDR1 MNHEY and CDR2 SVGAGI. In DNA form, the CDR3 reads TGTGCCAGCAGTTACGAAGGGTTCACAGATACGCAGTATTTT. As protein: CASSYEGFTDTQYF.

The rearrangement uses TRBV19 and TRBJ1-1; D possibly corresponds to TRBD1 (5 bases). Germline V gene data show CDR1 as LNHDA and CDR2 as SQIVND (reference sequence). The CDR3 spans 15 residues. Trimming shortened V by 3 bases and J by 7 bases, and 18 bases separated the two germline ends. This CDR3 reads CASSIGAGTSHEAFF. The CDR3 DNA is TGTGCCAGTAGTATCGGGGCGGGCACGAGCCATGAAGCTTTCTTT.

The rearrangement uses TRBV9 and TRBJ1-4; D gene unclear. Germline loops: CDR1 SGDLS, CDR2 YYNGEE. V dropped 4 bases and J dropped 7 bases, with 20 bases sitting between them. This CDR3 is 16 amino acids long. This CDR3 is CASSPHLELNGEKLFF. In DNA form, the CDR3 reads TGTGCCAGCAGCCCCCACCTAGAACTAAACGGTGAAAAACTGTTTTTT.

V gene TRBV7-8 combines with J gene TRBJ2-7, with 7 positions matching TRBD1. CDR1 and CDR2 (germline): SGHVS, FQNEAQ. Trimming cost V 5 bases and J 4 bases; bases outside gene matches: 8. CDR3 length: 14 amino acids. In DNA form, the CDR3 reads TGTGCCAGCAGCCCTTCGACAGGGCGGTACGAGCAGTACTTC. It is translated as CASSPSTGRYEQYF.

V usage is TRBV7-9 and J usage is TRBJ2-7, with D perhaps matching TRBD1 (5 bases). There are 15 residues in the CDR3. The ends were cut back, 7 bases at V and 7 bases at J, with 23 bases in the middle. Germline V gives CDR1 SEHNR, CDR2 FQNEAQ (reference sequence). CDR3 sequence: CASKEYRYQGHEQYF. DNA for the CDR3: TGTGCCAGCAAAGAATACAGGTATCAAGGCCATGAGCAGTACTTC.

The chain links TRBV2 to TRBJ2-2, with 10 nucleotides matching TRBD1. This CDR3 region has 15 residues. J gave up 4 bases and V 6 bases, and 5 bases lay outside the gene matches. Germline CDR1 is SNHLY and CDR2 is FYNNEI. In nucleotides, the CDR3 is TGTGCCAGCAGGACGGGACAGGGGAGCACCGGGGAGCTGTTTTTT. Translating it yields CASRTGQGSTGELFF. The whole variable domain, remainder taken from reference TRBV2 and TRBJ2-2, is EPEVTQTPSHQVTQMGQEVILRCVPISNHLYFYWYRQILGQKVEFLVSFYNNEISEKSEIFDDQFSVERPDGSNFTLKIRSTKLEDSAMYFCASRTGQGSTGELFFGEGSRLTVL.

V is TRBV9 and J is TRBJ2-3, with D unresolved. Germline V gene lookup returns CDR1 SGDLS and CDR2 YYNGEE. V was cut by 0 bases and J by 2 bases, with 10 bases left in between. This CDR3 contains 15 residues. CDR3 bases: TGTGCCAGCAGCGTAGAGAGCTACGCCACAGATACGCAGTATTTT. This sequence encodes CASSVESYATDTQYF.

The chain combines TRBV27 with TRBJ2-1, with D possibly called TRBD1 or TRBD2 (6 bases each). The CDR3 is 15 amino acids. Germline-derived CDR1 and CDR2 are MNHEY and SMNVEV (reference sequence). V shed 5 bases and J shed 4 bases, with 15 bases lying between them. As DNA, the CDR3 is TGTGCCAGCAGTGAGGGGGGACACTTTTACAATGAGCAGTTCTTC. As protein: CASSEGGHFYNEQFF.

The V gene is TRBV7-9, the J gene TRBJ2-5; 7 nucleotides match TRBD1. The length of the CDR3 is 14 residues. V lost 5 bases and J lost 5; bases outside the gene matches: 8. Germline loops: CDR1 SEHNR, CDR2 FQNEAQ (reference sequence). The CDR3 sequence is CASSVGDRVETQYF. CDR3 DNA sequence: TGTGCCAGCAGCGTAGGCGACAGGGTCGAGACCCAGTACTTC.